Following are 20 T cell receptor beta chains from one sample sequenced in a study of vaccination and CD4 T cells after COVID-19. TCRdb analysed the PCR reads with MiXCR anew, one entry per CDR3 protein. The sample contains about 14,000 distinct CDR3 sequences, 69% of which appear only once. This material consisted of CD4+ T cells from blood, taken after SARS-CoV-2 vaccination. The receptor set was obtained from a human donor who had recovered from COVID-19.

This clonotype was picked up a small number of times. J is TRBJ1-5 and V is TRBV20-1, with TRBD1 matching over 9 bases. The CDR3 consists of 16 residues. CDR1 is DFQATT, CDR2 SNEGSKA, per germline (reference sequence). V shed 3 bases and J 7 bases; nucleotides not matched to a gene: 13. The CDR3 loop reads CSARRFGGQGHQPQHF. Written as DNA, the CDR3 is TGCAGTGCTAGGAGGTTTGGGGGACAGGGACACCAGCCCCAGCATTTT.

The chain combines TRBV5-4 with TRBJ1-2; 10 bases match TRBD1. The CDR3 contains 17 residues. Germline lookup yields CDR1 SGHNT and CDR2 YYREEE (reference sequence). The trim removed 2 bases at V and 7 bases at J, leaving 14 bases unmatched. CDR3 in DNA: TGTGCCAGCAGCTTAAGTGGGACAGGGGCCCGGCGGGGTGGCTACACCTTC. As protein: CASSLSGTGARRGGYTF. Supplemented by reference TRBV5-4 and TRBJ1-2, the full variable domain reads ETGVTQSPTHLIKTRGQQVTLRCSSQSGHNTVSWYQQALGQGPQFIFQYYREEENGRGNFPPRFSGLQFPNYSSELNVNALELDDSALYLCASSLSGTGARRGGYTFGSGTRLTVV.

This clonotype was seen a few times. The V and J genes are TRBV7-6 and TRBJ1-4; D is unclear. V was shortened by 1 base and J by 3 bases, with 9 bases between the two germline ends. The CDR3 is 15 residues long. CDR1 is SGHVS and CDR2 is FNYEAQ in the germline V gene. For the CDR3, the DNA is TGTGCCAGCAGCTTAGAGTACGGATCTAATGAAAAACTGTTTTTT. It specifies CASSLEYGSNEKLFF.

The chain has TRBV5-1 and TRBJ2-3; D may be TRBD1 (6 bases). This CDR3 region has 17 residues. Trimming took off 4 bases at V and 2 bases at J, with 20 bases between the two ends. CDR1 and CDR2 (germline): SGHRS, YFSETQ. In DNA form, the CDR3 reads TGCGCCAGCAGCGTGGAAGTAGCAGGGGCCACCACAGATACGCAGTATTTT. Translating gives CASSVEVAGATTDTQYF.

This chain joins TRBV7-2 and TRBJ2-7; 8 bases align to TRBD1. CDR3 size: 15 residues. Germline V gene data show CDR1 as SGHTA and CDR2 as FQGNSA. J gave up 4 bases and V 6 bases, and 11 bases lay outside the gene matches. The CDR3 DNA is TGTGCCAGCAGAATTGCAGGGGGCAACCAATACGAGCAGTACTTC. The encoded protein is CASRIAGGNQYEQYF. Full variable domain (remainder filled in from reference TRBV7-2 and TRBJ2-7): GAGVSQSPSNKVTEKGKDVELRCDPISGHTALYWYRQSLGQGLEFLIYFQGNSAPDKSGLPSDRFSAERTGGSVSTLTIQRTQQEDSAVYLCASRIAGGNQYEQYFGPGTRLTVT.

This clonotype was counted a single time. The chain has TRBV6-1 and TRBJ1-4; 11 bases match TRBD1. This CDR3 comprises 20 residues. V shed 6 bases, J shed 3 bases, and the junction held 18 bases outside the gene matches. CDR1 is MNHNS, CDR2 SASEGT, per germline. Written as DNA, the CDR3 is TGTGCCAGCAGAAGCACGTCCCGGGACAGGGGGATAGGGGCTAATGAAAAACTGTTTTTT. Translation gives CASRSTSRDRGIGANEKLFF.

The rearrangement uses TRBV11-3 and TRBJ2-3; no firm D call. CDR1 is SGHNT, CDR2 YENEEA, per germline. The CDR3 extends over 11 amino acids. Trimming cost V 5 bases and J 11 bases, with 11 bases left between them. In DNA form, the CDR3 reads TGTGCCAGCAGCCAATCCGCCCAGCAGTATTTT. Translation gives CASSQSAQQYF.

This clonotype was found a few times. This chain connects TRBV6-1 to TRBJ2-3, with D unclear. Germline loops: CDR1 MNHNS, CDR2 SASEGT. The CDR3 spans 11 residues. Trimming stripped 6 bases from V and 6 bases from J, with 7 bases between. The DNA for the CDR3 is TGTGCCAGCAGGTCTTTGGATACGCAGTATTTT. It is translated as CASRSLDTQYF.

The chain combines TRBV10-3 with TRBJ2-7, with 10 bases identical to TRBD1. The CDR3 has 14 amino acids. Trimming cost V 3 bases and J 6 bases; bases outside gene matches: 5. CDR1 and CDR2 from the germline V gene are ENHRY and SYGVKD. The CDR3 region has the DNA TGTGCCATCAGTGACAGACAGGGGGCGGGCGAGCAGTACTTC. It specifies CAISDRQGAGEQYF.

The chain recombines TRBV30 with TRBJ2-7, with D possibly being TRBD1 or TRBD2 (5 bases each). CDR3 size: 16 residues. The germline V and J ends were trimmed by 1 base and 2 bases, with 18 bases remaining between them. CDR1 and CDR2 from the germline V gene are GTSNPN and SVGIG (reference sequence). In nucleotides, the CDR3 is TGTGCCTGGAGTGATGACCTGGGACGCCACACCTACGAGCAGTACTTC. Translated, it gives CAWSDDLGRHTYEQYF. Full variable domain (outside the CDR3, taken from reference TRBV30 and TRBJ2-7): SQTIHQWPATLVQPVGSPLSLECTVEGTSNPNLYWYRQAAGRGLQLLFYSVGIGQISSEVPQNLSASRPQDRQFILSSKKLLLSDSGFYLCAWSDDLGRHTYEQYFGPGTRLTVT.

As for this clonotype: Compared with germline, one end of the junction differs, possibly owing to a read error. The chain employs TRBV20-1 and TRBJ2-4; tentatively, D is TRBD2 (5 bases). The germline V gene encodes CDR1 DFQATT and CDR2 SNEGSKA (reference sequence). The CDR3 is 16 amino acids. The CDR3, as DNA: TGCAGTGCTAGAGGGGAAAGAGGGTTAGCCAAAAACATTCAGCACTTC. This encodes CSARGERGLAKNIQHF.

J is TRBJ2-7 and V is TRBV11-2, with 9 bases matching TRBD1. The trim removed 5 bases at V and 2 bases at J, leaving 7 bases unmatched. CDR1 is SGHAT, CDR2 FQNNGV, per germline. CDR3 length: 15 residues. CDR3 protein: CASSLGTGLTYEQYF. CDR3 nucleotide sequence: TGTGCCAGCAGCCTAGGGACAGGGTTAACCTACGAGCAGTACTTC.

The count of this clonotype is one. This chain connects TRBV2 to TRBJ1-1; 8 nucleotides agree with TRBD1. V gave up 9 bases and J gave up 0 bases; unmatched junction bases: 6. Germline CDR1 is SNHLY and CDR2 is FYNNEI. The CDR3 is made up of 14 amino acids. This CDR3 is CASRTGNMNTEAFF. The CDR3, as DNA: TGTGCCAGTAGGACAGGGAACATGAACACTGAAGCTTTCTTT.

The chain employs TRBV20-1 and TRBJ2-7, with 7 bases fitting TRBD1. Germline lookup yields CDR1 DFQATT and CDR2 SNEGSKA (reference sequence). This CDR3 is 13 amino acids long. Trimming took 6 bases from V and 2 from J; bases not matched to a gene: 7. CDR3 residues: CSAVGQQAYEQYF. The CDR3 nucleotides read TGCAGTGCCGTGGGACAGCAAGCCTACGAGCAGTACTTC.

This chain uses TRBV6-1 with TRBJ1-4, with 8 bases that match TRBD1. CDR1 is MNHNS, CDR2 SASEGT, per germline. V gave up 6 bases and J gave up 8 bases; unmatched junction bases: 2. This CDR3 is built from 12 residues. CDR3 sequence: CASSRGQEKLFF. CDR3 nucleotides: TGTGCCAGCAGCAGGGGGCAAGAAAAACTGTTTTTT.

This clonotype was seen more than once but under ten times. This sequence joins TRBV20-1 and TRBJ2-2; D uncertain. Looked up from germline, CDR1 is DFQATT and CDR2 is SNEGSKA (reference sequence). The length of the CDR3 is 14 residues. With 1 base removed from V and 2 bases from J, the gap between germline ends came to 8 bases. CDR3 in amino acids: CSARADGNTGELFF. The CDR3 region has the DNA TGCAGTGCTAGAGCGGACGGAAACACCGGGGAGCTGTTTTTT.

This sequence joins TRBV7-8 and TRBJ1-2, with TRBD1 as a possible D gene (5 bases). The CDR3 is 14 residues long. The V and J ends lost 5 bases and 5 bases respectively, with 15 bases between them. CDR1 is SGHVS, CDR2 FQNEAQ, per germline. The CDR3 loop is CASSLGTVEYGYTF. CDR3 nucleotides: TGTGCCAGCAGCCTCGGGACGGTGGAGTATGGCTACACCTTC.

The V call is TRBV20-1, the J call TRBJ1-5; 8 bases are a match to TRBD1. Per the germline V gene, CDR1 is DFQATT and CDR2 is SNEGSKA (reference sequence). This CDR3 spans 14 amino acids. V gave up 4 bases and J gave up 6 bases; unmatched junction bases: 8. In DNA form, the CDR3 reads TGCAGTGCTAAGCGACAGGGGTCGAGTCAGCCCCAGCATTTT. The encoded protein is CSAKRQGSSQPQHF.

This chain joins TRBV27 and TRBJ1-6; a possible D gene is TRBD1 (6 bases). Germline values: CDR1 MNHEY, CDR2 SMNVEV (reference sequence). The CDR3 has 15 amino acids. Trimming took off 2 bases at V and 6 bases at J, with 11 bases between the two ends. In nucleotides, the CDR3 is TGTGCCAGCAGTTTAATGGGGGCGGGTAATTCACCCCTCCACTTT. This encodes CASSLMGAGNSPLHF.

The CDR3 nucleotides read TGTGCCAGCAGCTCCGGTCTGGGGGTTGGGGCCAACGTCCTGACTTTC. This translates into CASSSGLGVGANVLTF. This chain uses TRBV7-6 with TRBJ2-6; TRBD1 or TRBD2 may be the D gene (5 bases each). This CDR3 has 16 residues. Germline CDR1 and CDR2: SGHVS and FNYEAQ. With 4 bases removed from V and 3 bases from J, the gap between germline ends came to 13 bases.